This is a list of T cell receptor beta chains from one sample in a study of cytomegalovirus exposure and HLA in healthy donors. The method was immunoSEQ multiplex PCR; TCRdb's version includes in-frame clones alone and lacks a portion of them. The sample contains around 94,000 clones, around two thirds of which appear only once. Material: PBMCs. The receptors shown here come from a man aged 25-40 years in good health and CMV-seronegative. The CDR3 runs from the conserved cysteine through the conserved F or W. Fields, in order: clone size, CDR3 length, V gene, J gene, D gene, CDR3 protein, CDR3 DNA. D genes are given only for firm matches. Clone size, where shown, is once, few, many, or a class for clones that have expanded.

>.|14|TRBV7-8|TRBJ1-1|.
CASSQQGRNTEAFF
TGTGCCAGCAGCCAACAGGGAAGGAACACTGAAGCTTTCTTT
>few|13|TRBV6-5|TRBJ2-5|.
CATSGRKKETQYF
TGTGCCACCTCAGGCAGGAAAAAAGAGACCCAGTACTTC
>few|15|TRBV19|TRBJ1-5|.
CASSHNLGGNQPQHF
TGTGCCAGTAGCCACAACCTAGGGGGCAATCAGCCCCAGCATTTT
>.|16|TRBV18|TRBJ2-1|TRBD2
CASSPSPLAGDNEQFF
TGTGCCAGCTCACCATCCCCGCTAGCGGGAGACAATGAGCAGTTCTTC
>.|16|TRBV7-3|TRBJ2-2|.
CASSLIRGPRAGELFF
TGTGCCAGCAGCTTAATACGAGGGCCCCGCGCCGGGGAGCTGTTTTTT
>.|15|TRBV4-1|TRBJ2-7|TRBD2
CASSQTGTSTYEQYF
TGCGCCAGCAGCCAAACCGGGACTAGCACCTACGAGCAGTACTTC
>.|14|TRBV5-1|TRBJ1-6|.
CASSRGQDNSPLHF
TGCGCCAGCAGCCGAGGGCAGGATAATTCACCCCTCCACTTT
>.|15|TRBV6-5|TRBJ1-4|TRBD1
CASSYSTTGHEKLFF
TGTGCCAGCAGTTACTCAACGACAGGGCACGAAAAACTGTTTTTT
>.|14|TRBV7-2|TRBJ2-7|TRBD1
CASRSGTAIYEQYF
TGTGCCAGCAGATCCGGGACAGCAATTTACGAGCAGTACTTC
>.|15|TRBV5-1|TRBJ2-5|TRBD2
CASSLGTSGQETQYF
TGCGCCAGCAGCCTGGGGACTAGCGGACAAGAGACCCAGTACTTC
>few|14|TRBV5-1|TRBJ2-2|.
CASSFLGEPGELFF
TGCGCCAGCAGCTTTCTCGGGGAGCCCGGGGAGCTGTTTTTT
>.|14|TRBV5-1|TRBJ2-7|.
CASSFSGRGYEQYF
TGCGCCAGCAGCTTCTCTGGCAGGGGCTACGAGCAGTACTTC
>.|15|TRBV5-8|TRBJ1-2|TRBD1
CASSWDRREGSGYTF
TGTGCCAGCAGCTGGGACAGGCGGGAGGGTAGTGGCTACACCTTC
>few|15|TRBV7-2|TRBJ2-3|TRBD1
CASSLGQGSTDTQYF
TGTGCCAGCAGCTTAGGACAGGGGAGCACAGATACGCAGTATTTT
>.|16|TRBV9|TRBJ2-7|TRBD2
CASGATTSGPSYEQYF
TGTGCCAGCGGTGCCACTACTAGCGGGCCCTCCTACGAGCAGTACTTC
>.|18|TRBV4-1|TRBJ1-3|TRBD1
CASSLKDRVYVGGNTIYF
TGCGCCAGCAGCCTCAAGGACAGGGTATATGTTGGAGGAAACACCATATATTTT
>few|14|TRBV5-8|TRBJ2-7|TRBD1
CASSFGQGWYEQYF
TGTGCCAGCAGCTTCGGACAGGGTTGGTACGAGCAGTACTTC
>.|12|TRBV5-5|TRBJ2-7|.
CASSTQDYEQYF
TGTGCCAGCAGCACACAGGACTACGAGCAGTACTTC
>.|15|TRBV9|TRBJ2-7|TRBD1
CASSVAAGGMGEQYF
TGTGCCAGCAGCGTAGCAGCAGGGGGAATGGGCGAGCAGTACTTC
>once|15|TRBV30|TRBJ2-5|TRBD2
CAGGRTSGSGATQYF
TGTGCCGGGGGTCGGACTAGCGGGAGTGGGGCGACCCAGTACTTC
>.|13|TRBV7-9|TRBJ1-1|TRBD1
CSSSFRDRTEAFF
TGTTCCAGCAGCTTCCGGGACAGAACTGAAGCTTTCTTT
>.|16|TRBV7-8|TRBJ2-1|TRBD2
CASSRGLAGSNNEQFF
TGTGCCAGCAGCCGGGGACTAGCGGGTTCCAACAATGAGCAGTTCTTC